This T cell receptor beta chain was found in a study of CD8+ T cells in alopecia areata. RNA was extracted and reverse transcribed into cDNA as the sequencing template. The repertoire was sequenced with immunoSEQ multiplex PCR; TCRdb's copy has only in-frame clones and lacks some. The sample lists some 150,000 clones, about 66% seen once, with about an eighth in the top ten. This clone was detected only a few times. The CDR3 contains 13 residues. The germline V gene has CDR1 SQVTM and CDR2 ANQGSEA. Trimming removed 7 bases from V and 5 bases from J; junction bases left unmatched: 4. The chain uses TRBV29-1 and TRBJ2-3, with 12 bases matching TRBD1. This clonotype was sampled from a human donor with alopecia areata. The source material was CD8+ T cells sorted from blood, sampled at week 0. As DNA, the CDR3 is TGCAGCGGGCGGGACAGGGGGCAAGATACGCAGTATTTT. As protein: CSGRDRGQDTQYF.